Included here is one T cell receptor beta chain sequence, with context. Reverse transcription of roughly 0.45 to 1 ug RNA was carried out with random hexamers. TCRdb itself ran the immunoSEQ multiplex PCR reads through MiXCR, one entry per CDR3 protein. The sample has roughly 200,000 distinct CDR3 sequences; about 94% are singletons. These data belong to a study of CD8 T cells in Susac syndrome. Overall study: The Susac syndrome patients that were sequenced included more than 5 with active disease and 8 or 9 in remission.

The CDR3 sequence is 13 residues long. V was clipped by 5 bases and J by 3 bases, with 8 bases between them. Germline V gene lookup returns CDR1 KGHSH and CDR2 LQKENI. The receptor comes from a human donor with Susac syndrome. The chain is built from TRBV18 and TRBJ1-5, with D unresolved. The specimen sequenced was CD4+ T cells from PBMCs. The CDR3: CASSAEVNQPQHF. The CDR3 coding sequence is TGTGCCAGCTCAGCAGAGGTCAATCAGCCCCAGCATTTT.